Listed below are T cell receptor beta chains from one sample, sequenced in a study of OX40 agonist ivuxolimab in advanced cancers. Clones were read by immunoSEQ multiplex PCR, and TCRdb kept only the in-frame ones, dropping some. The data show about 66,000 clones, about 85% seen once. Sequencing was performed on CD4+ or CD8+ T cells sorted from blood, taken in a trial of the OX40 agonist ivuxolimab. The receptors were gathered from an adult with an advanced solid tumor such as melanoma, head and neck, liver or kidney cancer. The CDR3 runs from the conserved cysteine through the conserved F or W. The D gene is left open where the match is weak. Some rows have no size entry. The others give once, few or many, or a class for an expanded clone.

>TRBD1|TRBV5-1|TRBJ2-7|once
CASSLAPGQSYEQYF
TGCGCCAGCAGCTTGGCCCCGGGACAGTCCTACGAGCAGTACTTC
>-|TRBV29-1|TRBJ2-7|-
CSVPAPFGQYF
TGCAGCGTCCCCGCACCATTTGGGCAGTACTTC
>-|TRBV19|TRBJ2-7|-
CASSRRRGETYEQYF
TGTGCCAGTAGTCGCAGGAGGGGGGAGACGTACGAGCAGTACTTC
>-|TRBV5-1|TRBJ1-6|-
CASSLGAGPISPLHF
TGCGCCAGCAGCTTGGGGGCCGGGCCCATTTCACCCCTCCACTTT
>-|TRBV7-2|TRBJ1-1|-
CASSLAFSYTEAFF
TGTGCCAGCAGCTTAGCTTTCAGCTACACTGAAGCTTTCTTT
>TRBD2|TRBV27|TRBJ2-5|-
CASSRLAGETQYF
TGTGCCAGCAGTAGACTAGCGGGGGAGACCCAGTACTTC
>TRBD2|TRBV19|TRBJ2-1|-
CASSSGTSGPREQFF
TGTGCCAGTAGCTCCGGGACTAGCGGGCCCCGTGAGCAGTTCTTC
>-|TRBV5-8|TRBJ1-1|-
CASSLKGNPRNTEAFF
TGTGCCAGCAGCTTGAAGGGAAACCCACGGAACACTGAAGCTTTCTTT
>-|TRBV7-2|TRBJ1-1|-
CASSSDRGNTEAFF
TGTGCCAGCAGCTCAGACCGGGGGAACACTGAAGCTTTCTTT
>TRBD2|TRBV5-1|TRBJ2-5|-
CASSRAGGPSQETQYF
TGCGCCAGCAGCCGAGCGGGGGGGCCGAGCCAAGAGACCCAGTACTTC
>TRBD2|TRBV7-2|TRBJ2-3|-
CASSKQIHSGGVTDTQYF
TGTGCCAGCAGCAAGCAGATTCATAGCGGGGGGGTTACAGATACGCAGTATTTT
>TRBD1|TRBV7-2|TRBJ1-3|-
CASSSTGAGNTIYF
TGTGCCAGCAGCTCGACAGGGGCTGGAAACACCATATATTTT
>TRBD1|TRBV7-9|TRBJ1-4|-
CASRQGAGEKLFF
TGTGCCAGCAGACAGGGGGCAGGTGAAAAACTGTTTTTT
>-|TRBV25-1|TRBJ2-1|-
CARVFSYNEQFF
TGTGCGAGGGTTTTCTCCTACAATGAGCAGTTCTTC
>TRBD2|TRBV7-2|TRBJ2-7|-
CASSLERGPYEQYF
TGTGCCAGCAGCTTAGAGCGGGGCCCCTACGAGCAGTACTTC
>-|TRBV5-6|TRBJ2-1|-
CASSSAPSRGYYNEQFF
TGTGCCAGCAGCTCTGCCCCCTCGCGGGGTTACTACAATGAGCAGTTCTTC
>TRBD1|TRBV11-2|TRBJ1-2|-
CASSPDRDYGYTF
TGTGCCAGCAGCCCGGACAGGGATTATGGCTACACCTTC
>-|TRBV6-5|TRBJ1-3|once
CASSYSETEGNTIYF
TGTGCCAGCAGTTACTCCGAGACAGAAGGAAACACCATATATTTT
>-|TRBV7-2|TRBJ1-1|-
CASSPNLDTEAFF
TGTGCCAGCAGCCCAAATCTTGACACTGAAGCTTTCTTT
>TRBD2|TRBV19|TRBJ2-1|-
CASSITASGVYEQFF
TGTGCCAGTAGTATTACGGCTAGCGGGGTCTATGAGCAGTTCTTC
>TRBD1|TRBV10-3|TRBJ2-5|-
CAIHPGTGKETQYF
TGTGCCATCCACCCCGGGACAGGGAAAGAGACCCAGTACTTC
>-|TRBV11-2|TRBJ2-7|-
CASSLVLDNSYEQYF
TGTGCCAGCAGCTTAGTATTGGACAACTCCTACGAGCAGTACTTC
>TRBD1|TRBV5-5|TRBJ1-2|-
CASSMGGQGSGGYTF
TGTGCCAGCAGCATGGGAGGACAGGGGAGCGGTGGCTACACCTTC
>-|TRBV18|TRBJ1-2|once
CASSQGQSDYGHTF
TGTGCCAGCTCACAAGGCCAGAGCGACTATGGCCACACCTTC
>-|TRBV18|TRBJ1-5|-
CASSPLAGNQPQHF
TGTGCCAGCTCACCCTTGGCAGGGAATCAGCCCCAGCATTTT
>-|TRBV7-2|TRBJ1-1|-
CASSLGGMNTEAFF
TGTGCCAGCAGCTTAGGAGGTATGAACACTGAAGCTTTCTTT
>TRBD2|TRBV9|TRBJ2-3|once
CASSGLAGSDTQYF
TGTGCCAGCAGCGGACTAGCGGGCTCAGATACGCAGTATTTT
>-|TRBV25-1|TRBJ1-1|-
CASSEYFLRTAARTEAFF
TGTGCCAGCAGTGAATATTTTCTTAGGACGGCGGCAAGGACTGAAGCTTTCTTT
>TRBD2|TRBV29-1|TRBJ2-1|-
CSAQTQAGVNNEQFF
TGCAGCGCCCAGACTCAAGCGGGGGTAAACAATGAGCAGTTCTTC
>TRBD1|TRBV9|TRBJ1-3|-
CASSLTGSGFPGNTIYF
TGTGCCAGCAGCCTGACAGGGAGTGGGTTCCCTGGAAACACCATATATTTT
>-|TRBV10-3|TRBJ1-1|-
CAISVRGTEAFF
TGTGCCATCAGTGTGAGGGGCACTGAAGCTTTCTTT
>TRBD1|TRBV5-4|TRBJ1-2|-
CASSLGQGASYGYTF
TGTGCCAGCAGCCTAGGACAGGGGGCGTCGTATGGCTACACCTTC
>-|TRBV6-6|TRBJ1-3|few
CASSYPGYAGNTIYF
TGTGCCAGCAGTTACCCAGGGTATGCTGGAAACACCATATATTTT
>-|TRBV7-9|TRBJ2-5|-
CASSYQEGETQYF
TGTGCCAGCAGCTATCAGGAGGGCGAGACCCAGTACTTC
>TRBD2|TRBV7-2|TRBJ2-2|-
CASSLIGGWTGELFF
TGTGCCAGCAGCTTGATCGGGGGGTGGACCGGGGAGCTGTTTTTT
>-|TRBV7-9|TRBJ1-2|few
CASSGRYYGYTF
TGTGCCAGCAGCGGGCGGTACTATGGCTACACCTTC
>-|TRBV6-5|TRBJ1-3|-
CASSWGFSSGNTIYF
TGTGCCAGCAGTTGGGGGTTCAGCTCTGGAAACACCATATATTTT
>-|TRBV7-2|TRBJ2-5|-
CASSFGEMETQYF
TGTGCCAGCAGCTTCGGGGAGATGGAGACCCAGTACTTC
>-|TRBV7-2|TRBJ1-3|-
CASSPYGSSGNTIYF
TGTGCCAGCAGCCCCTACGGAAGCTCTGGAAACACCATATATTTT
>TRBD2|TRBV27|TRBJ2-3|-
CASSPGLAGVDTQYF
TGTGCCAGCAGTCCGGGACTAGCGGGGGTAGATACGCAGTATTTT
>TRBD1|TRBV9|TRBJ1-1|-
CASSVTGEGTEAFF
TGTGCCAGCAGCGTCACAGGGGAGGGCACTGAAGCTTTCTTT
>-|TRBV7-9|TRBJ2-7|-
CASKGGGGPREQYF
TGTGCCAGCAAAGGGGGGGGTGGGCCGCGCGAGCAGTACTTC
>-|TRBV5-6|TRBJ1-2|-
CASSLRGLSGYTF
TGTGCCAGCAGCTTGCGAGGGTTGAGTGGCTACACCTTC
>-|TRBV7-2|TRBJ2-2|-
CASSTPPGASGTGELFF
TGTGCCAGCAGCACGCCCCCGGGGGCCTCGGGGACCGGGGAGCTGTTTTTT
>TRBD1|TRBV10-3|TRBJ1-2|-
CAISPQGGANYGYTF
TGTGCCATCAGTCCACAGGGGGGAGCTAACTATGGCTACACCTTC
>-|TRBV25-1|TRBJ1-6|few
CASRRGGNSPLHF
TGTGCCAGCAGAAGGGGCGGGAATTCACCCCTCCACTTT
>-|TRBV7-6|TRBJ2-1|-
CASSLGQGNEQFF
TGTGCCAGCAGCTTAGGCCAGGGGAATGAGCAGTTCTTC
>TRBD1|TRBV9|TRBJ1-6|-
CASSLTGGDSPLHF
TGTGCCAGCAGCTTGACAGGGGGGGATTCACCCCTCCACTTT
>-|TRBV10-3|TRBJ1-1|-
CAIRNLLNTEAFF
TGTGCCATCAGGAACTTGTTGAACACTGAAGCTTTCTTT
>TRBD2|TRBV6-1|TRBJ2-5|-
CASSGDRGGRETQYF
TGTGCCAGCAGTGGGGACCGGGGGGGCCGAGAGACCCAGTACTTC